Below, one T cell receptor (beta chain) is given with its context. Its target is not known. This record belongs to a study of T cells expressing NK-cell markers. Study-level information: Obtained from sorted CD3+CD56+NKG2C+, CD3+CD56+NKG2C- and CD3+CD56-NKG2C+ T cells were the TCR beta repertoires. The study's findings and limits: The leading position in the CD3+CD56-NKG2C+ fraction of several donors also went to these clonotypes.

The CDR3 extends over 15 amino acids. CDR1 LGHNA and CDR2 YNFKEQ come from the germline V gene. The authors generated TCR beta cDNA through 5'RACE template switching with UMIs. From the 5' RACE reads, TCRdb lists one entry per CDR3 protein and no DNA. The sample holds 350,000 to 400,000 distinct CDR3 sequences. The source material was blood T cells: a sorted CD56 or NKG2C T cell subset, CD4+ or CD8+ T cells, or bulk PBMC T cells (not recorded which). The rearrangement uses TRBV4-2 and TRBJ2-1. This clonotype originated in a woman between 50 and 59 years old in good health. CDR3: CASSTRWSEIEGQFF.